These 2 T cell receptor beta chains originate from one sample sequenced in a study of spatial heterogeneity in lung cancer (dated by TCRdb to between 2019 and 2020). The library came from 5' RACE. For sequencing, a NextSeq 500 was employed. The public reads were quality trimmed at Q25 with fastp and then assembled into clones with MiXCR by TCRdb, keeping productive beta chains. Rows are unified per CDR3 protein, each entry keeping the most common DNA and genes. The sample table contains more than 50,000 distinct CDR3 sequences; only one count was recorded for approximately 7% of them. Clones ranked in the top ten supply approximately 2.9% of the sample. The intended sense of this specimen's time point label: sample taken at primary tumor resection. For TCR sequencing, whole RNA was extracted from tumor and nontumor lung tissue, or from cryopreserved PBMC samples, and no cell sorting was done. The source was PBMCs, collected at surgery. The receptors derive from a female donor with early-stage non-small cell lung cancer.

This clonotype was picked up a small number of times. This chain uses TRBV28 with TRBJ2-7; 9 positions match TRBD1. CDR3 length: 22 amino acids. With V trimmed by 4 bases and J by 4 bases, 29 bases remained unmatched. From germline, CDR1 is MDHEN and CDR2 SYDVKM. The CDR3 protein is CASSSPSWTGVELDYAWYEQYF. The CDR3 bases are TGTGCCAGCAGTTCCCCCTCCTGGACAGGGGTCGAATTAGACTACGCGTGGTACGAGCAGTACTTC.

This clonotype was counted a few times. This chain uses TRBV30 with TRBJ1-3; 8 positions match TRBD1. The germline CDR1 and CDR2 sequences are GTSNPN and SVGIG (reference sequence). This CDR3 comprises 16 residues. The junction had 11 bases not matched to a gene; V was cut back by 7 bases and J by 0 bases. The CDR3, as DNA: TGTGCCTCCTCCGGGACAGGAGGGCCCTCTGGAAACACCATATATTTT. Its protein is CASSGTGGPSGNTIYF.